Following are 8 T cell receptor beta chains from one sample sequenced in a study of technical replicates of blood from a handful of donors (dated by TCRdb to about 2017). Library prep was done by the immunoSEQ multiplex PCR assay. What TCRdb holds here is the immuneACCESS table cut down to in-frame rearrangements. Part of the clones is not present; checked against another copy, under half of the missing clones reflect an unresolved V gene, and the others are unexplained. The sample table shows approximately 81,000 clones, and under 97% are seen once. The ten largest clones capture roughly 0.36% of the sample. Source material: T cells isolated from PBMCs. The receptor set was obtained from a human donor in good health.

CDR3 region: CASSYGRGYEQYF. DNA of the CDR3: TGTGCCAGCAGTTACGGACGGGGCTACGAGCAGTACTTC. J is TRBJ2-7 and V is TRBV6-6; a weak D match, TRBD2 (5 bases). Germline V gene lookup returns CDR1 MNHNY and CDR2 SVGAGI (reference sequence). V lost 2 bases and J lost 3, with 8 bases in between. The CDR3 runs 13 residues.

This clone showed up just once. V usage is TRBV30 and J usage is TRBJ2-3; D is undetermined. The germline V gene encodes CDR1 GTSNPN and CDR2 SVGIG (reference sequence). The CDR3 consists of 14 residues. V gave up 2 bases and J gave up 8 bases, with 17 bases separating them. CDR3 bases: TGTGCCTGGAGTCCGAGTCCAACCGTCGGTACGCAGTATTTT. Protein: CAWSPSPTVGTQYF.

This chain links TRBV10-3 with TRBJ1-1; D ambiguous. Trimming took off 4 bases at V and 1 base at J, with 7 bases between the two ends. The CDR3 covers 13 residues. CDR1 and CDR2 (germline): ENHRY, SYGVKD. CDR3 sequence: CAISGRENTEAFF. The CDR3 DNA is TGTGCCATCAGTGGGAGAGAGAACACTGAAGCTTTCTTT.

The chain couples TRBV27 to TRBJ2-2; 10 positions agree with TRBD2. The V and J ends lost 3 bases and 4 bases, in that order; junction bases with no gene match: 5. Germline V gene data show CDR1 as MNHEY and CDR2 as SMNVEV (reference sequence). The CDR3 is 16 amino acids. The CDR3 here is CASSFYSGRITGELFF. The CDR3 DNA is TGTGCCAGCAGTTTTTATAGCGGGAGGATCACCGGGGAGCTGTTTTTT.

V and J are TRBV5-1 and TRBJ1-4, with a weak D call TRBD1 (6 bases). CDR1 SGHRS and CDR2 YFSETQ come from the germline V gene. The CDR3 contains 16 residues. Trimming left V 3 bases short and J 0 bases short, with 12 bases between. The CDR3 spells CASSWTVTATNEKLFF. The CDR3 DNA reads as TGCGCCAGCAGCTGGACAGTAACTGCAACTAATGAAAAACTGTTTTTT. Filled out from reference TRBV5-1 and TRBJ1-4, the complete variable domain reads KAGVTQTPRYLIKTRGQQVTLSCSPISGHRSVSWYQQTPGQGLQFLFEYFSETQRNKGNFPGRFSGRQFSNSRSEMNVSTLELGDSALYLCASSWTVTATNEKLFFGSGTQLSVL.

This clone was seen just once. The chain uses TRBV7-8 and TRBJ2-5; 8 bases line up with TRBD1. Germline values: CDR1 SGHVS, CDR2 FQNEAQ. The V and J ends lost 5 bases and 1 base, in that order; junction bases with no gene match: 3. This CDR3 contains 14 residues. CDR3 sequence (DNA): TGTGCCAGCAGCAGGACAGGGTCCCAAGAGACCCAGTACTTC. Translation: CASSRTGSQETQYF.

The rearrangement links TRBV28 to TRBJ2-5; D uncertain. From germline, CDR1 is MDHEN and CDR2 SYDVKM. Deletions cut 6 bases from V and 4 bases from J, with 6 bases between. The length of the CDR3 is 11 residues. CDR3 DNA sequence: TGTGCCAGCAGCTCGTTAGAGACCCAGTACTTC. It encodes CASSSLETQYF.

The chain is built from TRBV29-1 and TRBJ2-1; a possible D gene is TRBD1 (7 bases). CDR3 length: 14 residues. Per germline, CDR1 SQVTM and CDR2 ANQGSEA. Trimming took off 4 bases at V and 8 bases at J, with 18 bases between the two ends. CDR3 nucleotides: TGCAGCGTTGTTTGGTGGACAGGAGGGGATGAGCAGTTCTTC. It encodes CSVVWWTGGDEQFF.